The rows below give T cell receptor beta chains drawn from one sample of a study of blood T cell repertoires in COVID-19. Assay: immunoSEQ multiplex PCR; the TCRdb copy retains only in-frame clones and omits some. Here the sample spans 300,000 to 350,000 clones, about 85% being singletons. The sequencing sample was made of peripheral blood. The receptors stem from a young man with active or convalescent COVID-19. CDR3s include the opening cysteine and the closing phenylalanine or tryptophan. Each record gives: CDR3 DNA, CDR3 protein, D gene, J gene, V gene, clone size. A D gene is named only where the DNA matches it firmly. Size is omitted from some rows. Given values are once, few, many or a class for expanded clones.

CDR3 DNA: TGTGCCAGTAGTAGAGATCGGACGGGATCCTACGAGCAGTACTTC
CDR3 protein: CASSRDRTGSYEQYF
D gene: NA
J gene: TRBJ2-7
V gene: TRBV19
clone size: NA

CDR3 DNA: TGTGCCAGCAGCTTAGATTACAGGATGAACACTGAAGCTTTCTTT
CDR3 protein: CASSLDYRMNTEAFF
D gene: NA
J gene: TRBJ1-1
V gene: TRBV7-2
clone size: NA

CDR3 DNA: TGTGCCAGCAGTACCGGGACAGCTAACACCGGGGAGCTGTTTTTT
CDR3 protein: CASSTGTANTGELFF
D gene: TRBD1
J gene: TRBJ2-2
V gene: TRBV6-2/TRBV6-3
clone size: medium-sized

CDR3 DNA: TGTGCCAGCAGTCAGCAGGGGGGTCAGCCCCAGCATTTT
CDR3 protein: CASSQQGGQPQHF
D gene: TRBD1
J gene: TRBJ1-5
V gene: TRBV12-3/TRBV12-4
clone size: once

CDR3 DNA: TGTGCCAGCAGTCGACAGGGGGCCTCCTACAATGAGCAGTTCTTC
CDR3 protein: CASSRQGASYNEQFF
D gene: TRBD1
J gene: TRBJ2-1
V gene: TRBV7-2
clone size: NA

CDR3 DNA: TGTGCCAGCAGCACCAGGACTAGCAATGAGCAGTTCTTC
CDR3 protein: CASSTRTSNEQFF
D gene: TRBD2
J gene: TRBJ2-1
V gene: TRBV9
clone size: NA

CDR3 DNA: TGTGCCAGCAGTTCAGCGTACCAAGAGACCCAGTACTTC
CDR3 protein: CASSSAYQETQYF
D gene: NA
J gene: TRBJ2-5
V gene: TRBV28
clone size: few

CDR3 DNA: TGTGCCAGCAGCTTAGAGGCGCCTGGACTAGGCGAGCAGTACTTC
CDR3 protein: CASSLEAPGLGEQYF
D gene: TRBD2
J gene: TRBJ2-7
V gene: TRBV7-9
clone size: NA

CDR3 DNA: TGTGCCAGCACCAGAGGTTGGGCTAGCGGGAGTGCCGGGGAGCTGTTTTTT
CDR3 protein: CASTRGWASGSAGELFF
D gene: TRBD2
J gene: TRBJ2-2
V gene: TRBV27
clone size: few

CDR3 DNA: TGTGCCAGCAGCGTCGGGTCTACTACCGGAGAGACCCAGTACTTC
CDR3 protein: CASSVGSTTGETQYF
D gene: NA
J gene: TRBJ2-5
V gene: TRBV9
clone size: few